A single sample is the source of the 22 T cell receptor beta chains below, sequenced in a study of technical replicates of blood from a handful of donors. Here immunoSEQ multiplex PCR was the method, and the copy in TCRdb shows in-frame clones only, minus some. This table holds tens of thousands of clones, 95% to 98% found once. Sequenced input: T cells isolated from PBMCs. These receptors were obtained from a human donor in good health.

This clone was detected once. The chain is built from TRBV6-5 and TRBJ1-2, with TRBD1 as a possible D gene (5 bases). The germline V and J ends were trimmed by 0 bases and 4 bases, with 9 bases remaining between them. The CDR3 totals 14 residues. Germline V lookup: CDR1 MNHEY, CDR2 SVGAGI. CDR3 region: CASSYSAGGYGYTF. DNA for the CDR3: TGTGCCAGCAGTTACTCTGCGGGGGGCTATGGCTACACCTTC.

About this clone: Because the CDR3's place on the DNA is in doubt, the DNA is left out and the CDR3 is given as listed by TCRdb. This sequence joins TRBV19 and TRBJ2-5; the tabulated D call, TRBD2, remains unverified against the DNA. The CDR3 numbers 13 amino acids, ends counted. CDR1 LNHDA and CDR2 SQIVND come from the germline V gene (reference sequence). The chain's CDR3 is CASTSGAGETQYF.

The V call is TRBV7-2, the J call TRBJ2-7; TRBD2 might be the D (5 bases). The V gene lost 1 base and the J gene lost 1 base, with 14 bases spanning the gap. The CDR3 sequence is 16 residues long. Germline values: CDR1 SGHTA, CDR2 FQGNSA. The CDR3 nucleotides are TGTGCCAGCAGCTTAGTTGGCGGGTATTTGTCCTACGAGCAGTACTTC. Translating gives CASSLVGGYLSYEQYF.

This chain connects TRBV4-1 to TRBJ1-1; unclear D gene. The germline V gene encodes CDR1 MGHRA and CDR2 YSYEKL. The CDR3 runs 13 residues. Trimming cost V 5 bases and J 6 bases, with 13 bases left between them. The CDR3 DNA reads TGCGCCAGCAGCTCCGCTAAAAGCGCTGAAGCTTTCTTT. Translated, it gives CASSSAKSAEAFF.

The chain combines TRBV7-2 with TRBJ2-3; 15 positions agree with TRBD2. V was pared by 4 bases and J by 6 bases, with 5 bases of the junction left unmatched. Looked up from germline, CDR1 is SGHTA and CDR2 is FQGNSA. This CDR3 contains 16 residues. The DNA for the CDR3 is TGTGCCAGCAGCTCAGGGACTAGCGGGAGGACCGATACGCAGTATTTT. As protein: CASSSGTSGRTDTQYF. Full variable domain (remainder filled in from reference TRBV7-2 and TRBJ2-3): GAGVSQSPSNKVTEKGKDVELRCDPISGHTALYWYRQSLGQGLEFLIYFQGNSAPDKSGLPSDRFSAERTGGSVSTLTIQRTQQEDSAVYLCASSSGTSGRTDTQYFGPGTRLTVL.

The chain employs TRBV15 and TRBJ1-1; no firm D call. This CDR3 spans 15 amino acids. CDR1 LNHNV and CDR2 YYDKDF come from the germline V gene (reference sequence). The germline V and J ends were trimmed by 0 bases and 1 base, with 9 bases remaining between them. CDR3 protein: CATSRDLAGNTEAFF. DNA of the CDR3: TGTGCCACCAGCAGAGATCTTGCAGGGAACACTGAAGCTTTCTTT.

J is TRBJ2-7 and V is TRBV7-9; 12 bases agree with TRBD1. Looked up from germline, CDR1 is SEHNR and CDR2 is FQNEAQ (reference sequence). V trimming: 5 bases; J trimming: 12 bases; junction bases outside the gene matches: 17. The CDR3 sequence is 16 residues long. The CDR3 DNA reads TGTGCCAGCAGCGATTCCGGCCGGGACAGGGGGCGTCGTAGGTACTTC. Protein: CASSDSGRDRGRRRYF.

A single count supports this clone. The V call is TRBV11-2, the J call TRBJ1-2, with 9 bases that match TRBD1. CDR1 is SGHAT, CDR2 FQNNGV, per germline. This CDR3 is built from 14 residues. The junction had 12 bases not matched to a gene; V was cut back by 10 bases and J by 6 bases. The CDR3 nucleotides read TGTGCCATCCTGACAAAGGACAGGGGCAATGGCTACACCTTC. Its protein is CAILTKDRGNGYTF.

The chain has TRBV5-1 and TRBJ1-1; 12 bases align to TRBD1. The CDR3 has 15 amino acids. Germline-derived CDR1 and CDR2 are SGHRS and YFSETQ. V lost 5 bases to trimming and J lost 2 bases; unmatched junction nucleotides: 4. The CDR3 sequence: CASSRDRGRNTEAFF. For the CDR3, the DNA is TGCGCCAGCAGTCGGGACAGGGGGCGAAACACTGAAGCTTTCTTT. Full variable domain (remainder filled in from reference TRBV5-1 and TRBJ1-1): KAGVTQTPRYLIKTRGQQVTLSCSPISGHRSVSWYQQTPGQGLQFLFEYFSETQRNKGNFPGRFSGRQFSNSRSEMNVSTLELGDSALYLCASSRDRGRNTEAFFGQGTRLTVV.

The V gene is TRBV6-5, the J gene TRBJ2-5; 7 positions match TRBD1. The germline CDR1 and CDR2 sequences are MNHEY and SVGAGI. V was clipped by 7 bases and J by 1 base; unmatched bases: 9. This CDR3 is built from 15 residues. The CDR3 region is CASTTSGTAQETQYF. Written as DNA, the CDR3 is TGTGCCAGCACGACGTCCGGGACAGCCCAAGAGACCCAGTACTTC.

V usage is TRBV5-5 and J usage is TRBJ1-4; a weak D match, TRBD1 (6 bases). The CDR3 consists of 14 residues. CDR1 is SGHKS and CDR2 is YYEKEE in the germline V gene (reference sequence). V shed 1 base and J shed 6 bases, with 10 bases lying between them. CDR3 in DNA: TGTGCCAGCAGCTTGTTTGCAGGGGATGAAAAACTGTTTTTT. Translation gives CASSLFAGDEKLFF.

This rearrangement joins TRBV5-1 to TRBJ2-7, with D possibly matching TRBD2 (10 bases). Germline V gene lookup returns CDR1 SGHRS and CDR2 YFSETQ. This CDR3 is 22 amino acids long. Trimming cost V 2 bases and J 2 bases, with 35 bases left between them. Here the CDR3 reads CASSLKSKGTGWSLAGAYEQYF. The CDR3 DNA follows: TGCGCCAGCAGCTTAAAATCTAAAGGGACAGGGTGGTCTCTAGCGGGAGCCTACGAGCAGTACTTC.

CDR3 protein: CASSYRAELGSGEQYF. The CDR3 DNA sequence: TGTGCCAGCAGCTACAGGGCGGAGCTGGGGTCGGGCGAGCAGTACTTC. The chain recombines TRBV11-2 with TRBJ2-7; maybe TRBD1 (6 bases). V gave up 4 bases and J gave up 6 bases, with 22 bases separating them. CDR1 SGHAT and CDR2 FQNNGV come from the germline V gene. The CDR3 length is 16 residues. Together with reference TRBV11-2 and TRBJ2-7, the CDR3 gives the full variable domain: EAGVAQSPRYKIIEKRQSVAFWCNPISGHATLYWYQQILGQGPKLLIQFQNNGVVDDSQLPKDRFSAERLKGVDSTLKIQPAKLEDSAVYLCASSYRAELGSGEQYFGPGTRLTVT.

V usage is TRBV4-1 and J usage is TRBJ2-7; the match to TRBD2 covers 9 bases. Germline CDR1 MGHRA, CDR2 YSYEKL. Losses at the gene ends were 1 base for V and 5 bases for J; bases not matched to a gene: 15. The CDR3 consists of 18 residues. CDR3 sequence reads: CASSQVGGRAQGKHEQYF. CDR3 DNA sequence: TGCGCCAGCAGCCAAGTGGGCGGGAGGGCCCAAGGGAAGCACGAGCAGTACTTC.

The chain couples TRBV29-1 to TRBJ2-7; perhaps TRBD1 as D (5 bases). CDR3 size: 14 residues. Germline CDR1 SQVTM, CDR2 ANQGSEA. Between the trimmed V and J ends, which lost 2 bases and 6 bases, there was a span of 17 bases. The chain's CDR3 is CSVERVQGVSEQYF. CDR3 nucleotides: TGCAGCGTTGAAAGGGTCCAGGGCGTCTCCGAGCAGTACTTC.

The CDR3 protein is CAWSGTGGSGYTF. The CDR3 DNA reads TGTGCCTGGAGCGGGACAGGGGGTTCTGGCTACACCTTC. This sequence joins TRBV30 and TRBJ1-2, with TRBD1 matching over 11 bases. The germline gives CDR1 GTSNPN, CDR2 SVGIG (reference sequence). V lost 3 bases, J lost 7 bases, and 4 bases stayed unmatched. The CDR3 has 13 residues.

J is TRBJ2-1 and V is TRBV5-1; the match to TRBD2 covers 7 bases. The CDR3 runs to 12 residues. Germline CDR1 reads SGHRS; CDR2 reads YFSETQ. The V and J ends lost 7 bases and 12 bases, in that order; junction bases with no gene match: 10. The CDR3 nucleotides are TGCGCCAGCCGCTACGAGCGGGGATCGCAGTTCTTC. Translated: CASRYERGSQFF.

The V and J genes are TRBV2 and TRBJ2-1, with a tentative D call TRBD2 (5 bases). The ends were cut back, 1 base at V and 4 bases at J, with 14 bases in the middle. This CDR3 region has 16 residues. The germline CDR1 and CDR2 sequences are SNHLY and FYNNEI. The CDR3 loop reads CASSEDLRRAYNEQFF. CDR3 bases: TGTGCCAGCAGTGAAGACCTCCGGCGGGCGTACAATGAGCAGTTCTTC.

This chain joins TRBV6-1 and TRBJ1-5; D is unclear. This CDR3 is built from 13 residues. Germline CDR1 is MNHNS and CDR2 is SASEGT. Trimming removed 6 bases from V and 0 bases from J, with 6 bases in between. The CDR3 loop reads CASRVSSNQPQHF. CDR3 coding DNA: TGTGCCAGCAGGGTTAGTAGCAATCAGCCCCAGCATTTT.

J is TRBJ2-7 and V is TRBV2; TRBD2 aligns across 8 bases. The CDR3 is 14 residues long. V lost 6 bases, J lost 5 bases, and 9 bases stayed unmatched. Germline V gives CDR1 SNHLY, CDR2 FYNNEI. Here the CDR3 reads CASRGSGGPHEQYF. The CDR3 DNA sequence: TGTGCCAGCAGGGGGTCGGGGGGGCCCCACGAGCAGTACTTC.

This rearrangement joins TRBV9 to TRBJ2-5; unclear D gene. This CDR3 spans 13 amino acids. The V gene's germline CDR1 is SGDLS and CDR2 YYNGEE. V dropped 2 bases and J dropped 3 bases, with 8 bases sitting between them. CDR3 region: CASSVAVEETQYF. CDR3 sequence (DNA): TGTGCCAGCAGCGTTGCGGTGGAAGAGACCCAGTACTTC.

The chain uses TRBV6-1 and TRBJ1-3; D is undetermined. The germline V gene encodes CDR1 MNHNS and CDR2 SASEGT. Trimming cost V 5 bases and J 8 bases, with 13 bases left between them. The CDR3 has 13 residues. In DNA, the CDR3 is TGTGCCAGCAGTTCCCCGGTTGAGTACACCATATATTTT. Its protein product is CASSSPVEYTIYF.